The rows below give T cell receptor beta chains drawn from one sample of a study of type 1 regulatory T cells. These receptors have no known antigen. TCRdb processed the reads anew with MiXCR; each CDR3 protein has one entry. The table records around 64,000 distinct CDR3 sequences, roughly 20% of them present only once. The specimen sequenced was cultured type 1 regulatory T (Tr1) cells, either the whole culture or a sorted fraction (not recorded which). The receptors stem from a human donor in good health. The CDR3 runs from the conserved cysteine through the conserved F or W. Each record gives: V gene, J gene, D gene, clone size, CDR3 DNA, CDR3 protein. A D gene is named only where the DNA matches it firmly. Size is omitted from some rows. Given values are once, few, many or a class for expanded clones.

v_call: TRBV29-1; j_call: TRBJ2-5; d_call: NA; clone_size: NA; cdr3_nt: TGCAGCGTTGACAGCACTCAAGAGACCCAGTACTTC; cdr3_aa: CSVDSTQETQYF
v_call: TRBV7-9; j_call: TRBJ1-1; d_call: TRBD1; clone_size: NA; cdr3_nt: TGTGCCAGCAGCGAACCGGGACAGGGTATGACCACTGAAGCTTTCTTT; cdr3_aa: CASSEPGQGMTTEAFF
v_call: TRBV5-1; j_call: TRBJ2-1; d_call: TRBD2; clone_size: few; cdr3_nt: TGCGCCAGCAGCTCTCTAACTAGCGGGGGATACAATGAGCAGTTCTTC; cdr3_aa: CASSSLTSGGYNEQFF
v_call: TRBV6-1; j_call: TRBJ1-5; d_call: NA; clone_size: few; cdr3_nt: TGTGCCAGCAGACAGGGTCAGGATCAGCCCCAGCATTTT; cdr3_aa: CASRQGQDQPQHF
v_call: TRBV6-5; j_call: TRBJ1-6; d_call: TRBD1; clone_size: few; cdr3_nt: TGTGCCAGCAGTCGACAGGGCGCCGGGGCACCCCTCCACTTT; cdr3_aa: CASSRQGAGAPLHF
v_call: TRBV10-3; j_call: TRBJ1-1; d_call: NA; clone_size: NA; cdr3_nt: TGTGCCATCAGTGGTCAAACAGGGAACACTGAAGCTTTCTTT; cdr3_aa: CAISGQTGNTEAFF
v_call: TRBV12-3/TRBV12-4; j_call: TRBJ2-1; d_call: NA; clone_size: NA; cdr3_nt: TGTGCCAGCAGTAGGGCGGCGGAGAGCTCCTACAATGAGCAGTTCTTC; cdr3_aa: CASSRAAESSYNEQFF
v_call: TRBV10-3; j_call: TRBJ2-7; d_call: TRBD2; clone_size: few; cdr3_nt: TGTGCCATCAGTGGGGGGACTAGCGGGAAGTACGAGCAGTACTTC; cdr3_aa: CAISGGTSGKYEQYF
v_call: TRBV20-1; j_call: TRBJ2-1; d_call: TRBD2; clone_size: NA; cdr3_nt: TGCAGTGCTAGCGGGAGGGCCCATGAGCAGTTCTTC; cdr3_aa: CSASGRAHEQFF
v_call: TRBV20-1; j_call: TRBJ1-1; d_call: TRBD1; clone_size: NA; cdr3_nt: TGCAGTGCAAGGACAGGGTGGACTGAAGCTTTCTTT; cdr3_aa: CSARTGWTEAFF
v_call: TRBV19; j_call: TRBJ2-3; d_call: NA; clone_size: few; cdr3_nt: TGTGCCAGTAAGGGGCCGGCAGATACGCAGTATTTT; cdr3_aa: CASKGPADTQYF
v_call: TRBV27; j_call: TRBJ2-5; d_call: NA; clone_size: NA; cdr3_nt: TGTGCCACTTCGCCGGGGAGTGCAGGGCAAGAGACCCAGTACTTC; cdr3_aa: CATSPGSAGQETQYF
v_call: TRBV15; j_call: TRBJ2-7; d_call: NA; clone_size: few; cdr3_nt: TGTGCCACCAGCAGAGGGGACACCTCCTACGAGCAGTACTTC; cdr3_aa: CATSRGDTSYEQYF
v_call: TRBV7-9; j_call: TRBJ1-1; d_call: NA; clone_size: NA; cdr3_nt: TGTGCCAGCAGCCTACAAGTGGATATAGAAGCTTTCTTT; cdr3_aa: CASSLQVDIEAFF
v_call: TRBV5-1; j_call: TRBJ1-5; d_call: TRBD1; clone_size: few; cdr3_nt: TGCGCCAGCAGCTTGACAGGGGGCGTTCAGCCCCAGCATTTT; cdr3_aa: CASSLTGGVQPQHF
v_call: TRBV20-1; j_call: TRBJ1-1; d_call: NA; clone_size: few; cdr3_nt: TGCAGTGCTTCACGCCCGGGGTCAAACACTGAAGCTTTCTTT; cdr3_aa: CSASRPGSNTEAFF
v_call: TRBV12-3/TRBV12-4; j_call: TRBJ2-1; d_call: NA; clone_size: NA; cdr3_nt: TGTGCCAGCAGTTTAAGGGGGGTGGAGCAGTTCTTC; cdr3_aa: CASSLRGVEQFF
v_call: TRBV19; j_call: TRBJ1-1; d_call: NA; clone_size: NA; cdr3_nt: TGTGCCAGTAGTAGCAACAGGGCCACTGAAGCTTTCTTT; cdr3_aa: CASSSNRATEAFF
v_call: TRBV5-1; j_call: TRBJ2-3; d_call: NA; clone_size: few; cdr3_nt: TGCGCCAGCAGCTCATCTAGGGGAACAGATACGCAGTATTTT; cdr3_aa: CASSSSRGTDTQYF
v_call: TRBV29-1; j_call: TRBJ2-2; d_call: NA; clone_size: NA; cdr3_nt: NA; cdr3_aa: CSGYSGQETQYFGSNTGELFF
v_call: TRBV7-9; j_call: TRBJ2-1; d_call: NA; clone_size: few; cdr3_nt: TGTGCCAGCAGCTCCCTCTCCCTTACCTACAATGAGCAGTTCTTC; cdr3_aa: CASSSLSLTYNEQFF